The rows below give T cell receptor beta chains drawn from one sample of a study of shared clonotypes between healthy human individuals. Assay: immunoSEQ multiplex PCR; the TCRdb copy retains only in-frame clones and omits some. The sample holds about 520,000 clones, 60% to 80% seen once. Sequencing input: PBMCs. The receptors were sampled from a woman aged 40 to 50 in good health. Some clones in this sample may be carry-over from other donors' samples. Both conserved end residues are part of each CDR3. The D gene is left open where the match is weak. Size is stated for part of the rows, as once, few or many counts, or as a class when the clone is expanded.

d_call: TRBD2
v_call: TRBV2
j_call: TRBJ2-7
clone_size: NA
cdr3_aa: CASRQSGSLYEQYF
cdr3_nt: TGTGCCAGCAGGCAGAGCGGGAGTCTATACGAGCAGTACTTC

d_call: TRBD1
v_call: TRBV7-8
j_call: TRBJ1-3
clone_size: NA
cdr3_aa: CASSRQGTGNTIYF
cdr3_nt: TGTGCCAGCAGCCGACAGGGTACTGGAAACACCATATATTTT

d_call: TRBD1
v_call: TRBV20-1
j_call: TRBJ1-1
clone_size: few
cdr3_aa: CSGQGNTEAFF
cdr3_nt: TGCAGTGGACAGGGGAACACTGAAGCTTTCTTT

d_call: TRBD1
v_call: TRBV19
j_call: TRBJ1-1
clone_size: NA
cdr3_aa: CASSILRQGANTEAFF
cdr3_nt: TGTGCCAGTAGTATTTTGCGACAGGGGGCGAACACTGAAGCTTTCTTT

d_call: NA
v_call: TRBV19
j_call: TRBJ1-1
clone_size: few
cdr3_aa: CASSIPRFEAFF
cdr3_nt: TGTGCCAGTAGTATCCCCCGGTTTGAAGCTTTCTTT

d_call: TRBD1
v_call: TRBV7-9
j_call: TRBJ1-5
clone_size: NA
cdr3_aa: CASSSDRGYQPQHF
cdr3_nt: TGTGCCAGCAGCTCGGACAGGGGCTATCAGCCCCAGCATTTT

d_call: NA
v_call: TRBV6-5
j_call: TRBJ1-1
clone_size: NA
cdr3_aa: CASSTSLEPPEAFF
cdr3_nt: TGTGCCAGCAGCACTTCCCTTGAACCCCCTGAAGCTTTCTTT

d_call: TRBD1
v_call: TRBV11-2
j_call: TRBJ1-1
clone_size: NA
cdr3_aa: CASSIYTGTANTEAFF
cdr3_nt: TGTGCCAGCAGCATATATACCGGGACAGCGAACACTGAAGCTTTCTTT

d_call: NA
v_call: TRBV11-2
j_call: TRBJ1-3
clone_size: few
cdr3_aa: CASSLDGVNTIYF
cdr3_nt: TGTGCCAGCAGCTTAGATGGTGTAAACACCATATATTTT

d_call: NA
v_call: TRBV6-1
j_call: TRBJ2-6
clone_size: few
cdr3_aa: CASNAPGANVLTF
cdr3_nt: TGTGCCAGCAACGCTCCTGGGGCCAACGTCCTGACTTTC

d_call: NA
v_call: TRBV19
j_call: TRBJ2-3
clone_size: NA
cdr3_aa: CASSNNFYGPRVGTRPDTQYF
cdr3_nt: TGTGCCAGTTCTAATAATTTTTATGGCCCCAGAGTTGGGACGCGCCCAGATACGCAGTATTTT

d_call: NA
v_call: TRBV19
j_call: TRBJ2-3
clone_size: NA
cdr3_aa: CASNPGVGTDTQYF
cdr3_nt: TGTGCCAGTAATCCAGGGGTAGGCACAGATACGCAGTATTTT

d_call: NA
v_call: TRBV11-3
j_call: TRBJ1-1
clone_size: NA
cdr3_aa: CASSLVLDRVNTEAFFSLRF
cdr3_nt: NA

d_call: TRBD2
v_call: TRBV7-8
j_call: TRBJ2-3
clone_size: once
cdr3_aa: CASSLAPGLAGADTQYF
cdr3_nt: TGTGCCAGCAGCTTAGCTCCGGGACTAGCGGGGGCAGATACGCAGTATTTT

d_call: TRBD2
v_call: TRBV15
j_call: TRBJ2-3
clone_size: NA
cdr3_aa: CATSRDSSGRAKDTQYF
cdr3_nt: TGTGCCACCAGCAGAGATTCTAGCGGGAGGGCTAAGGATACGCAGTATTTT

d_call: TRBD1
v_call: TRBV6-5
j_call: TRBJ1-4
clone_size: NA
cdr3_aa: CASSYQGADNEKLFF
cdr3_nt: TGTGCCAGCAGTTACCAGGGGGCGGATAATGAAAAACTGTTTTTT

d_call: TRBD1
v_call: TRBV2
j_call: TRBJ2-6
clone_size: NA
cdr3_aa: CASSPGQGRAGANVLTF
cdr3_nt: TGTGCCAGCAGTCCAGGACAGGGGAGGGCTGGGGCCAACGTCCTGACTTTC

d_call: TRBD1
v_call: TRBV5-1
j_call: TRBJ2-3
clone_size: NA
cdr3_aa: CASSPGQGSDTQYF
cdr3_nt: TGCGCCAGCAGCCCGGGACAGGGGTCAGATACGCAGTATTTT